The 25 T cell receptor beta chains below come from one sample, sequenced in a study of blood T cell repertoires in COVID-19. Method: immunoSEQ multiplex PCR; TCRdb's copy keeps in-frame clones and lacks some. The sample holds over 200,000 clones, around three quarters seen once. The sequenced material came from peripheral blood. The receptor set was obtained from a woman of 80 years or more with acute or convalescent COVID-19.

The table lists this clone with a few counts. The gene calls are TRBV7-3 and TRBJ2-5; possibly TRBD1 for D (7 bases). CDR3 length: 15 amino acids. Germline CDR1 and CDR2: SGHTA and FQGTGA. The germline V and J ends were trimmed by 3 bases and 5 bases, with 16 bases remaining between them. CDR3 loop: CASSFTGARGETQYF. CDR3 DNA sequence: TGTGCCAGCAGCTTCACAGGGGCCCGGGGGGAGACCCAGTACTTC.

In its sample, this clone was seen once. The genes are TRBV7-2 and TRBJ1-5; D uncertain. The CDR3 has 15 residues. V lost 0 bases, J lost 5 bases, and 11 bases lay in between. Germline V gives CDR1 SGHTA, CDR2 FQGNSA. CDR3 in DNA: TGTGCCAGCAGCTTAGCACGGACTAACCATCAGCCCCAGCATTTT. Its protein product is CASSLARTNHQPQHF.

This rearrangement joins TRBV6-4 to TRBJ1-3; maybe TRBD1 (5 bases). The CDR3 length is 15 residues. V lost 6 bases to trimming and J lost 0 bases, with 12 bases between them. Germline assignment: CDR1 MRHNA and CDR2 SNTAGT. The CDR3 nucleotides are TGTGCCAGCAGGACAGACGCCCGCTCTGGAAACACCATATATTTT. It is translated as CASRTDARSGNTIYF.

This clone was recorded once. This sequence joins TRBV6-5 and TRBJ1-2; the D is unclear. Germline V gene lookup returns CDR1 MNHEY and CDR2 SVGAGI. V lost 2 bases, J lost 9 bases, and 16 bases lay in between. The CDR3 runs to 14 residues. CDR3 sequence: CASSYDTNLKSYTF. DNA for the CDR3: TGTGCCAGCAGTTACGACACCAACCTTAAAAGCTACACCTTC.

The chain couples TRBV6-6 to TRBJ1-1; D uncertain. Germline V lookup: CDR1 MNHNY, CDR2 SVGAGI (reference sequence). CDR3 length: 14 amino acids. V was shortened by 0 bases and J by 0 bases, with 5 bases between the two germline ends. For the CDR3, the DNA is TGTGCCAGCAGTTACTCACAGATGAACACTGAAGCTTTCTTT. Its protein is CASSYSQMNTEAFF.

The chain links TRBV5-3 to TRBJ2-4; 8 positions match TRBD2. TRBV5-3 is marked as an open reading frame, function uncertain. V was clipped by 4 bases and J by 2 bases; unmatched bases: 11. There are 17 residues in the CDR3. CDR3 nucleotide sequence: TGTGCCAGAAGCGGCAAGCGGGAGAGCGTGTCCAAAAACATTCAGTACTTC. Translated: CARSGKRESVSKNIQYF.

V gene TRBV6-2 or TRBV6-3 combines with J gene TRBJ2-6, with D possibly being TRBD1 (5 bases). Deletions cut 6 bases from V and 3 bases from J, with 12 bases between. Germline V gene sequence: CDR1 MNHEY, CDR2 SVGEGT. The CDR3 consists of 15 residues. In nucleotides, the CDR3 is TGTGCCAGCAGCCTTACAGGAAGTGGGGCCAACGTCCTGACTTTC. Amino acid sequence: CASSLTGSGANVLTF.

The chain carries TRBV5-4 and TRBJ2-1, with D tentatively TRBD1 (6 bases). Trimming removed 3 bases at V and 10 bases at J, with 17 bases between. Germline-derived CDR1 and CDR2 are SGHNT and YYREEE (reference sequence). This CDR3 is built from 14 residues. As DNA, the CDR3 is TGTGCCAGCAGCTCCAGAGCCTCAGGGGACGAGCAGTTCTTC. Its protein product is CASSSRASGDEQFF.

V usage is TRBV27 and J usage is TRBJ1-2, with 7 bases aligning to TRBD1. V lost 4 bases to trimming and J lost 8 bases; unmatched junction nucleotides: 13. This CDR3 has 15 amino acids. Germline-derived CDR1 and CDR2 are MNHEY and SMNVEV (reference sequence). The CDR3 loop is CASSSPLQGLLGYTF. CDR3 nucleotide sequence: TGTGCCAGCAGTTCGCCCCTACAGGGGCTGTTGGGCTACACCTTC.

This clone has a handful of counts. The rearrangement uses TRBV29-1 and TRBJ1-1, with 7 bases that match TRBD1. V lost 4 bases, J lost 3 bases, and 2 bases stayed unmatched. Germline loops: CDR1 SQVTM, CDR2 ANQGSEA. The CDR3 runs to 12 residues. The DNA for the CDR3 is TGCAGCGTTGGACAGGGCGACACTGAAGCTTTCTTT. As protein: CSVGQGDTEAFF.

This rearrangement joins TRBV30 to TRBJ2-1; 7 bases are shared with TRBD2. The CDR3 spans 15 residues. Losses at the gene ends were 4 bases for V and 11 bases for J; bases not matched to a gene: 17. Germline CDR1 and CDR2: GTSNPN and SVGIG (reference sequence). The CDR3 coding sequence is TGTGCCTGGAACCCGCCGGGGGACTATAAGAGGAAGCAGTTCTTC. Protein: CAWNPPGDYKRKQFF. Based on the CDR3 plus reference TRBV30 and TRBJ2-1, the full variable domain is SQTIHQWPATLVQPVGSPLSLECTVEGTSNPNLYWYRQAAGRGLQLLFYSVGIGQISSEVPQNLSASRPQDRQFILSSKKLLLSDSGFYLCAWNPPGDYKRKQFFGPGTRLTVL.

V gene TRBV4-3 combines with J gene TRBJ2-3; D is unclear. This CDR3 comprises 13 residues. With 1 base removed from V and 4 bases from J, the gap between germline ends came to 6 bases. Germline V gene data show CDR1 as LGHNA and CDR2 as YSLEER. Here the CDR3 DNA reads TGCGCCAGCAGCCAAGGTCCGGCAGATACGCAGTATTTT. This codes for CASSQGPADTQYF.

The rearrangement joins TRBV3-1 (or the pseudogene TRBV3-2) to TRBJ2-5; TRBD2 aligns across 13 bases. After removal of 3 bases from V and 1 base from J, the junction contained 2 bases not matched to a gene. Looked up from germline, CDR1 is LGHDT and CDR2 is YNNKEL (reference sequence). The CDR3 contains 16 residues. CDR3 bases: TGTGCCAGCAGCCAGAGGACTAGCGGGGGCCAAGAGACCCAGTACTTC. Translating it yields CASSQRTSGGQETQYF.

V usage is TRBV7-9 and J usage is TRBJ1-2; maybe TRBD1 (6 bases). Germline lookup yields CDR1 SEHNR and CDR2 FQNEAQ (reference sequence). The ends were cut back, 4 bases at V and 8 bases at J, with 20 bases in the middle. The CDR3 loop spans 15 amino acids. The CDR3, as DNA: TGTGCCAGCAGCTCCGGACAGCCCCCAGGATACGGCTACACCTTC. It encodes CASSSGQPPGYGYTF.

This clone was observed a handful of times. The rearrangement links TRBV5-4 to TRBJ1-4; D is ambiguous. In germline, CDR1 is SGHNT, CDR2 YYREEE (reference sequence). Trimming cost V 0 bases and J 6 bases, with 12 bases left between them. The CDR3 extends over 15 amino acids. CDR3 DNA: TGTGCCAGCAGCTTGGCCGCTAATCGTGATGAAAAACTGTTTTTT. This gives the protein CASSLAANRDEKLFF.

The J gene is TRBJ1-2, the V gene TRBV3-1 (or the pseudogene TRBV3-2); TRBD1 matches at 7 bases. The CDR3 runs 12 residues. V lost 3 bases and J lost 12; bases outside the gene matches: 7. From germline, CDR1 is LGHDT and CDR2 YNNKEL (reference sequence). The CDR3 DNA reads TGTGCCAGCAGCCAGGCGGCAGGGGGAAACACCTTC. This codes for CASSQAAGGNTF.

In this sample, this clone turned up a few times. The chain uses TRBV7-2 and TRBJ1-5; possible D gene TRBD1, 5 bases. This CDR3 is built from 15 residues. The germline gives CDR1 SGHTA, CDR2 FQGNSA. Trimming shortened V by 5 bases and J by 1 base, and 12 bases separated the two germline ends. CDR3 residues: CASSPPPGSNQPQHF. The CDR3 DNA is TGTGCCAGCAGCCCACCCCCAGGGAGCAATCAGCCCCAGCATTTT.

The chain uses TRBV5-1 and TRBJ2-5, with D unclear. V lost 2 bases, J lost 1 base, and 6 bases lay in between. Germline loops: CDR1 SGHRS, CDR2 YFSETQ. The CDR3 totals 13 residues. The DNA of the CDR3 is TGCGCCAGCAGCTTACAACGCCAAGAGACCCAGTACTTC. This translates into CASSLQRQETQYF.

The J gene is TRBJ1-2, the V gene TRBV7-2; 8 nucleotides agree with TRBD1. This CDR3 is 15 amino acids long. After removal of 4 bases from V and 3 bases from J, the junction contained 7 bases not matched to a gene. Germline CDR1 SGHTA, CDR2 FQGNSA. In nucleotides, the CDR3 is TGTGCCAGCAGCTCCTCAGGGGGCAGTTACTATGGCTACACCTTC. This sequence encodes CASSSSGGSYYGYTF. The complete variable domain, with remaining parts taken from reference TRBV7-2 and TRBJ1-2, reads GAGVSQSPSNKVTEKGKDVELRCDPISGHTALYWYRQSLGQGLEFLIYFQGNSAPDKSGLPSDRFSAERTGGSVSTLTIQRTQQEDSAVYLCASSSSGGSYYGYTFGSGTRLTVV.

The chain uses TRBV7-2 and TRBJ1-5, with D unclear. Germline V lookup: CDR1 SGHTA, CDR2 FQGNSA. V lost 1 base, J lost 0 bases, and 13 bases lay in between. This CDR3 comprises 17 residues. CDR3 sequence reads: CASSLVWSAGSNQPQHF. The CDR3 DNA follows: TGTGCCAGCAGCTTAGTTTGGTCAGCGGGTAGCAATCAGCCCCAGCATTTT.

The chain employs TRBV5-1 and TRBJ2-7, with TRBD1 matching over 8 bases. The CDR3 is 15 amino acids. The V and J ends lost 5 bases and 3 bases, in that order; junction bases with no gene match: 10. In germline, CDR1 is SGHRS, CDR2 YFSETQ. The CDR3 nucleotides are TGCGCCAGCAGTAAGACAGGGGATATCGGCTACGAGCAGTACTTC. Its translation is CASSKTGDIGYEQYF.

The chain joins TRBV10-3 to TRBJ2-3; 7 bases are a match to TRBD2. Germline loops: CDR1 ENHRY, CDR2 SYGVKD. The CDR3 covers 15 residues. Unmatched junction bases numbered 2, after V lost 2 bases and J lost 0 bases. The CDR3, as DNA: TGTGCCATCAGTGAGGGGGAGGGTAGCACAGATACGCAGTATTTT. It yields the protein CAISEGEGSTDTQYF.

The CDR3 DNA reads TGTGCCAGCAGCTACGGGGGGTCCCTTTACGAGCAGTACTTC. It is translated as CASSYGGSLYEQYF. The chain joins TRBV5-4 to TRBJ2-7; 7 bases align to TRBD2. The trim removed 3 bases at V and 4 bases at J, leaving 7 bases unmatched. The germline CDR1 and CDR2 sequences are SGHNT and YYREEE (reference sequence). This CDR3 region has 14 residues.

The chain is built from TRBV4-3 and TRBJ2-2, with 10 bases that match TRBD2. The CDR3 loop spans 17 amino acids. Trimming at V came to 6 bases and at J to 1 base, leaving 8 bases not matched to a gene. CDR1 LGHNA and CDR2 YSLEER come from the germline V gene. The CDR3 nucleotides read TGCGCCAGCAGTCGATCCACTAGCGGGGTGAACACCGGGGAGCTGTTTTTT. Its translation: CASSRSTSGVNTGELFF.

J is TRBJ2-3 and V is TRBV5-4, with 8 bases matching TRBD2. Germline V gives CDR1 SGHNT, CDR2 YYREEE (reference sequence). Germline trimming cut 4 bases from V and 4 bases from J; bases unmatched to any gene: 11. The CDR3 runs 16 residues. The CDR3 sequence: CASSTPWRGVPDTQYF. In DNA, the CDR3 is TGTGCCAGCAGCACTCCCTGGCGGGGGGTTCCAGATACGCAGTATTTT.